These 25 T cell receptor beta chains share one sample of origin, sequenced in a study of Graves' ophthalmopathy and Graves' hyperthyroidism. Investigators amplified TCR beta CDR3 regions from RNA transcripts. Investigators did first-round RT-PCR with HTBI primers, then second-round multiplex PCR. One entry per CDR3 protein, called by TCRdb with MiXCR from the multiplex PCR reads. The table shows about 25,000 distinct CDR3 sequences, with about half occurring only once. Material: peripheral blood. All receptors derive from an adult woman with stable Graves' hyperthyroidism.

In its sample, this clonotype was seen many times. The rearrangement uses TRBV15 and TRBJ2-5; D is unclear. The CDR3 consists of 12 residues. The V gene's germline CDR1 is LNHNV and CDR2 YYDKDF (reference sequence). V lost 0 bases to trimming and J lost 4 bases, with 3 bases between them. DNA for the CDR3: TGTGCCACCAGCAGAGATCGAGAGACCCAGTACTTC. This sequence encodes CATSRDRETQYF.

This clonotype came up many times. The genes are TRBV30 and TRBJ2-1, with a possible D match to TRBD2 (5 bases). The V end was cut by 0 bases, the J end by 0 bases, with 6 bases between. The CDR3 runs 14 residues. The germline V gene has CDR1 GTSNPN and CDR2 SVGIG (reference sequence). CDR3 protein: CAWSVGVSYNEQFF. The CDR3, as DNA: TGTGCCTGGAGTGTCGGGGTCTCCTACAATGAGCAGTTCTTC.

This clonotype was picked up many times. V is TRBV6-5 and J is TRBJ2-3, with 7 bases matching TRBD2. Trimming took 5 bases from V and 7 from J; bases not matched to a gene: 15. The CDR3 totals 16 residues. Germline lookup yields CDR1 MNHEY and CDR2 SVGAGI. This CDR3 reads CASSKPTSDSTNTQYF. CDR3 DNA sequence: TGTGCCAGCAGTAAGCCTACTAGCGATTCGACGAATACGCAGTATTTT.

This clonotype was recorded many times. The chain joins TRBV5-1 to TRBJ1-3; 8 bases align to TRBD1. Trimming took 7 bases from V and 1 from J; bases not matched to a gene: 10. The V gene's germline CDR1 is SGHRS and CDR2 YFSETQ. The length of the CDR3 is 16 residues. The CDR3 DNA follows: TGCGCCAGCCGCAAGTTGACAGGGGAATCTGGAAACACCATATATTTT. Translated: CASRKLTGESGNTIYF.

The V call is TRBV20-1, the J call TRBJ2-1; D tentatively fits TRBD1 or TRBD2 (5 bases each). From germline, CDR1 is DFQATT and CDR2 SNEGSKA (reference sequence). CDR3 length: 15 residues. The V end was cut by 3 bases, the J end by 2 bases, with 14 bases between. This CDR3 is CSASRGRGAYNEQFF. The CDR3 DNA follows: TGCAGTGCTAGCCGTGGGAGAGGGGCCTACAATGAGCAGTTCTTC.

There are many counts of this clonotype. The rearrangement joins TRBV12-3 or TRBV12-4 to TRBJ2-2; 13 bases are a match to TRBD2. The CDR3 sequence is 16 residues long. The junction had 8 bases not matched to a gene; V was cut back by 6 bases and J by 7 bases. This chain's CDR3 is CASRGGTSGKVGELFF. The CDR3, as DNA: TGTGCCAGCAGGGGGGGGACTAGCGGGAAAGTCGGGGAGCTGTTTTTT.

This clonotype has at least ten counts. This chain joins TRBV12-3 or TRBV12-4 and TRBJ1-1; weak D call: TRBD1 (5 bases). Trimming stripped 2 bases from V and 3 bases from J, with 13 bases between. The CDR3 is 15 amino acids. CDR3 region: CASSLSGRGYTEAFF. DNA for the CDR3: TGTGCCAGCAGTTTATCTGGCCGGGGGTACACTGAAGCTTTCTTT.

In the case of this clonotype: The junction shows a germline mismatch at one end, possibly a read error. The rearrangement uses TRBV7-9 and TRBJ2-3, with D maybe TRBD1 (6 bases). The germline V gene has CDR1 SEHNR and CDR2 FQNEAQ (reference sequence). There are 14 residues in the CDR3. DNA of the CDR3: TGCGCCAGCAGCCTAGGACAGTTCACAGATACGCAGTATTTT. It yields the protein CASSLGQFTDTQYF.

In this sample, this clonotype turned up many times. The genes are TRBV12-3 or TRBV12-4 and TRBJ2-3, with 8 bases that match TRBD2. The CDR3 contains 16 residues. The V and J ends lost 3 bases and 0 bases, in that order; junction bases with no gene match: 5. The CDR3 nucleotides are TGTGCCAGCAGTTTGGGGACGGGAGGGAGCACAGATACGCAGTATTTT. Translation gives CASSLGTGGSTDTQYF.

The CDR3: CASSLESGRSYEQYF. Written as DNA, the CDR3 is TGCGCCAGCAGCTTAGAGAGCGGGAGGTCCTACGAGCAGTACTTC. This chain links TRBV5-1 with TRBJ2-7, with 9 bases identical to TRBD2. Germline CDR1 and CDR2: SGHRS and YFSETQ. The trim removed 2 bases at V and 1 base at J, leaving 4 bases unmatched. There are 15 residues in the CDR3.

This sequence joins TRBV7-9 and TRBJ2-1, with 11 bases fitting TRBD2. Per the germline V gene, CDR1 is SEHNR and CDR2 is FQNEAQ (reference sequence). This CDR3 has 15 amino acids. The J segment lost 7 bases and the V segment lost 5 bases, leaving 7 bases of the junction unmatched. CDR3 DNA: TGTGCCAGCAGCCCTAACAGACTAGCGGGGAATGAGCAGTTCTTC. It encodes CASSPNRLAGNEQFF.

Sample share makes this clonotype medium-sized (0.01 to 0.1%). The J gene is TRBJ2-2, the V gene TRBV10-1, with D maybe TRBD2 (6 bases). Trimming took 4 bases from V and 4 from J, leaving 7 bases between them. The length of the CDR3 is 13 residues. From germline, CDR1 is WNHNN and CDR2 SYGVQD (reference sequence). CDR3 amino acids: CASSGTTTGELFF. CDR3 bases: TGCGCCAGCAGTGGGACTACCACCGGGGAGCTGTTTTTT.

The gene calls are TRBV6-1 and TRBJ1-5, with 10 bases lining up with TRBD1. Losses at the gene ends were 3 bases for V and 9 bases for J; bases not matched to a gene: 8. Germline loops: CDR1 MNHNS, CDR2 SASEGT. The CDR3 runs to 15 residues. CDR3 sequence: CASSDGDRGRRPQHF. In DNA form, the CDR3 reads TGTGCCAGCAGTGACGGTGACAGGGGGCGGAGGCCCCAGCATTTT.

V is TRBV12-3 or TRBV12-4 and J is TRBJ2-7; tentative D call: TRBD1 (5 bases). The CDR3 sequence is 14 residues long. Trimming took 4 bases from V and 0 from J, leaving 10 bases between them. Here the CDR3 DNA reads TGTGCCAGCAGTTGGGGCGGTCCCTCCTACGAGCAGTACTTC. It codes for CASSWGGPSYEQYF.

The chain uses TRBV25-1 and TRBJ2-1; possibly TRBD1 or TRBD2 for D (5 bases each). Deletions cut 5 bases from V and 15 bases from J, with 17 bases between. Germline V lookup: CDR1 MGHDK, CDR2 SYGVNS. The CDR3 is made up of 12 amino acids. The chain's CDR3 is CASSSQGVARFF. The CDR3 nucleotides read TGTGCCAGCAGTAGCCAAGGGGTAGCGCGGTTCTTC.

This chain joins TRBV10-2 and TRBJ2-7; TRBD1 is a possible D gene (6 bases). In germline, CDR1 is WSHSY, CDR2 SAAADI. CDR3 size: 15 residues. Trimming stripped 0 bases from V and 5 bases from J, with 14 bases between. The CDR3 nucleotides read TGCGCCAGCAGTGAGTCCGGGCAGGGGCACCACGAGCAGTACTTC. This sequence encodes CASSESGQGHHEQYF.

The chain joins TRBV5-6 to TRBJ1-2; D is perhaps TRBD1 (5 bases). V was shortened by 0 bases and J by 7 bases, with 16 bases between the two germline ends. The CDR3 has 15 amino acids. The V gene's germline CDR1 is SGHDT and CDR2 YYEEEE. DNA for the CDR3: TGTGCCAGCAGCTTGGGGGGACGGGAGTTCTCTGGCTACACCTTC. Translated, it gives CASSLGGREFSGYTF.

To note about this clonotype: One end of the junction does not line up with germline, which may come from a read error. The rearrangement uses TRBV20-1 and TRBJ2-5; D is possibly TRBD2 (6 bases). The CDR3 covers 14 residues. Germline CDR1 reads DFQATT; CDR2 reads SNEGSKA (reference sequence). For the CDR3, the DNA is TGCAGTGCTAGAGATGGCGGGGTTCAAGAGGCCCAGTACTTC. This gives the protein CSARDGGVQEAQYF.

Remarks on this clonotype: The junction departs from germline at one end; a sequencing error may be responsible. The chain has TRBV6-1 and TRBJ1-5; the D gene is possibly TRBD1 (6 bases). Germline CDR1 is MNHNS and CDR2 is SASEGT. The CDR3 is 14 residues long. CDR3 region: CARRGHLSNRPQHF. CDR3 nucleotide sequence: TGTGCCCGCAGGGGACACCTTAGCAATCGGCCCCAGCATTTT.

CDR3 nucleotides: TGTGCCACCAGCAGAACCGGGCTCCAAGAGACCCAGTACTTC. Translating gives CATSRTGLQETQYF. This chain uses TRBV15 with TRBJ2-5; D gene ambiguous. The germline V gene encodes CDR1 LNHNV and CDR2 YYDKDF (reference sequence). Trimming removed 2 bases at V and 1 base at J, with 8 bases between. The CDR3 length is 14 residues.

In the case of this clonotype: The germline gene is not matched at one end of the junction; a read error may be the cause. This chain joins TRBV20-1 and TRBJ2-7; tentatively, D is TRBD1 (6 bases). The CDR3 contains 13 residues. Looked up from germline, CDR1 is DFQATT and CDR2 is SNEGSKA (reference sequence). The CDR3 here is CRAPLYRAYKQYF. The CDR3 nucleotides read TGCCGTGCTCCTCTCTACAGGGCCTACAAGCAGTACTTC.

Judged by abundance, this clonotype is medium-sized. The chain couples TRBV7-9 to TRBJ1-1; 7 nucleotides agree with TRBD1. Germline V gene lookup returns CDR1 SEHNR and CDR2 FQNEAQ (reference sequence). Losses at the gene ends were 5 bases for V and 0 bases for J; bases not matched to a gene: 6. This CDR3 is built from 15 residues. CDR3 residues: CASSPTGTVNTEAFF. DNA of the CDR3: TGTGCCAGCAGCCCAACCGGGACAGTGAACACTGAAGCTTTCTTT. Full variable domain (missing parts from reference TRBV7-9 and TRBJ1-1): DTGVSQNPRHKITKRGQNVTFRCDPISEHNRLYWYRQTLGQGPEFLTYFQNEAQLEKSRLLSDRFSAERPKGSFSTLEIQRTEQGDSAMYLCASSPTGTVNTEAFFGQGTRLTVV.

Ten or more counts support this clonotype. The chain combines TRBV4-1 with TRBJ2-2, with 7 bases fitting TRBD1. With V trimmed by 4 bases and J by 0 bases, 11 bases remained unmatched. The CDR3 runs to 18 residues. Germline values: CDR1 MGHRA, CDR2 YSYEKL. CDR3 bases: TGCGCCAGCAGCCGTGAAAGGACAGGCTCTTCGAACACCGGGGAGCTGTTTTTT. As protein: CASSRERTGSSNTGELFF.

Note on this clonotype: Germline is not matched at one junction end, which may reflect a read error. The chain has TRBV7-7 and TRBJ2-1, with 7 bases fitting TRBD1. The length of the CDR3 is 15 residues. The germline CDR1 and CDR2 sequences are SSHAT and FNYEAQ (reference sequence). DNA of the CDR3: TGTGCTAGCAGCCGGACAGGCCCGAACACCGAGGAGCAGTTCTTC. Translation gives CASSRTGPNTEEQFF.

The rearrangement joins TRBV6-1 to TRBJ2-5; 7 bases fit TRBD2. Per the germline V gene, CDR1 is MNHNS and CDR2 is SASEGT. The CDR3 is 16 amino acids. Trimming took 1 base from V and 2 from J; bases not matched to a gene: 7. The CDR3 spells CASSEETGGGQETQYF. The CDR3 DNA follows: TGTGCCAGCAGTGAAGAAACGGGAGGAGGGCAAGAGACCCAGTACTTC.